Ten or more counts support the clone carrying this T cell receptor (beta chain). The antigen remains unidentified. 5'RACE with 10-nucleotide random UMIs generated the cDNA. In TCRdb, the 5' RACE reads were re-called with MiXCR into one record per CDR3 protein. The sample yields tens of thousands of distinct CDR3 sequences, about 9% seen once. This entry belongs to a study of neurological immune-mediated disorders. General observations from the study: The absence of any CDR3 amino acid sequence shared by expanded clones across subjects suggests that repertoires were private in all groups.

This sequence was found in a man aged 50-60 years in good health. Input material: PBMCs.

The CDR3 region has the DNA TGCGCCAGCAGCCTTGGGGCAGGGAGCACCGGGGAGCTGTTTTTT. This gives the protein CASSLGAGSTGELFF. This chain links TRBV5-1 with TRBJ2-2; D tentatively fits TRBD1 or TRBD2 (5 bases each). The CDR3 consists of 15 residues. The germline V gene encodes CDR1 SGHRS and CDR2 YFSETQ. V lost 4 bases to trimming and J lost 4 bases, with 14 bases between them.